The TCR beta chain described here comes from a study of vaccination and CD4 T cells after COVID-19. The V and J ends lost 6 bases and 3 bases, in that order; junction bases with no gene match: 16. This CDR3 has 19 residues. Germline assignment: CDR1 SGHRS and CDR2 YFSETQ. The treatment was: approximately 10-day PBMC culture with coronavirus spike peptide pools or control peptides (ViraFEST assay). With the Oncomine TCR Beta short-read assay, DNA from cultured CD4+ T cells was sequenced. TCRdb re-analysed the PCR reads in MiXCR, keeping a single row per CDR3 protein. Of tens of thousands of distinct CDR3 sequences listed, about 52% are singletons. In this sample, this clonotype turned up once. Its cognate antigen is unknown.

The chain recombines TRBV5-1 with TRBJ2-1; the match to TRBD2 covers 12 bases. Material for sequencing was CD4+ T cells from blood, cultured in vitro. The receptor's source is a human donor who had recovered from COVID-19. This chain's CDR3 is CASKQQGTSGRSFYNEQFF. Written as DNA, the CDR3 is TGCGCCAGCAAACAACAGGGGACTAGCGGGCGGTCGTTCTACAATGAGCAGTTCTTC.